The present entry profiles one TCR beta chain with its context. TCRdb re-called the RT-PCR reads through MiXCR, storing one row per CDR3 protein. The sample lists about 680,000 distinct CDR3 sequences, 13% to 15% occurring once. This CDR3 region has 16 residues. V was trimmed by 0 bases and J by 0 bases, leaving 11 bases between them. Germline CDR1 MGHRA, CDR2 YSYEKL. V and J are TRBV4-1 and TRBJ1-1; no clear D gene. This TCR was recovered from a female donor in good health, serving as a healthy control. Sequencing was done on a sample of memory CD4+ T cells from blood. The DNA for the CDR3 is TGCGCCAGCAGCCAAGAATCGGGAGGAGTGAACACTGAAGCTTTCTTT. This sequence encodes CASSQESGGVNTEAFF.